At least ten counts were recorded for the clone carrying this T cell receptor (beta chain). These data belong to a study of neurological immune-mediated disorders. With 10-nucleotide random UMIs included, cDNA was synthesized by 5'RACE. Each CDR3 protein is one row after TCRdb ran MiXCR on the 5' RACE reads. The table has over 55,000 distinct CDR3 sequences, 10% to 13% seen once. Trimming pared 6 bases from V and 2 bases from J, leaving 15 bases between. Germline V CDR1 and CDR2: SGHVS, FQNEAQ. This CDR3 spans 15 amino acids. Time point: longitudinal time-point 1 (baseline). The J gene is TRBJ2-3, the V gene TRBV7-8; D is unclear. This TCR was sampled from a man aged 25-45 years in good health. Sample: PBMCs. Here the CDR3 DNA reads TGTGCCAGCAGAGGGCACCAGCAGGTCACAGATACGCAGTATTTT. Its translation: CASRGHQQVTDTQYF.